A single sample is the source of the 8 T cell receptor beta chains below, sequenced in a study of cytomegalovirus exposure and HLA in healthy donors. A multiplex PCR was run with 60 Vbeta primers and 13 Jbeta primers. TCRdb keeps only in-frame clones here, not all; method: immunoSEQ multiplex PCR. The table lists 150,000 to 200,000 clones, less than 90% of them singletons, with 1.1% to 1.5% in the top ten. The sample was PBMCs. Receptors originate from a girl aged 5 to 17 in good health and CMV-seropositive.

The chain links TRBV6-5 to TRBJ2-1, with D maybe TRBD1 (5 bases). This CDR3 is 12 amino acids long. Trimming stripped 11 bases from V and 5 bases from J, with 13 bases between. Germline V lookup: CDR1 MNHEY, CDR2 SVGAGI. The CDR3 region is CAVRQWDNEQFF. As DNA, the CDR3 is TGTGCCGTACGACAGTGGGACAATGAGCAGTTCTTC.

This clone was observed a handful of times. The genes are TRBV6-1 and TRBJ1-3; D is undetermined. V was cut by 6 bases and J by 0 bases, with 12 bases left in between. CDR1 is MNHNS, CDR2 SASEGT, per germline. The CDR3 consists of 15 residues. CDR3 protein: CASRGREDSGNTIYF. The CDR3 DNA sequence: TGTGCCAGCAGAGGGAGGGAAGACTCTGGAAACACCATATATTTT.

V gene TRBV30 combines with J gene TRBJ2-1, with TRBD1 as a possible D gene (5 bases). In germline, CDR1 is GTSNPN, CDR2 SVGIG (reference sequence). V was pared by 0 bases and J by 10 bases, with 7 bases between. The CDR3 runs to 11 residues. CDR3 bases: TGTGCCTGGAGTGTACAGGAAGAGCAGTTCTTC. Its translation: CAWSVQEEQFF.

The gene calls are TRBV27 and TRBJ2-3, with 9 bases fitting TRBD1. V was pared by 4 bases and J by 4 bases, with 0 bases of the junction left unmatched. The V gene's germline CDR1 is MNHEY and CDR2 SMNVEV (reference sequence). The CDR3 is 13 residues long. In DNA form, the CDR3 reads TGTGCCAGCAGTTGGACAGGGGCAGATACGCAGTATTTT. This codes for CASSWTGADTQYF.

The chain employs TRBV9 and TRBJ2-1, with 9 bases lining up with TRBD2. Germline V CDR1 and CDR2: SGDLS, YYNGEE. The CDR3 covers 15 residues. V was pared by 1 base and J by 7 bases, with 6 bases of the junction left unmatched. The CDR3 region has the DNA TGTGCCAGCAGCGTACAAGCGGGAGGTTGGAATGAGCAGTTCTTC. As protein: CASSVQAGGWNEQFF. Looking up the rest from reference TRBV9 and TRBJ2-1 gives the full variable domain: DSGVTQTPKHLITATGQRVTLRCSPRSGDLSVYWYQQSLDQGLQFLIQYYNGEERAKGNILERFSAQQFPDLHSELNLSSLELGDSALYFCASSVQAGGWNEQFFGPGTRLTVL.

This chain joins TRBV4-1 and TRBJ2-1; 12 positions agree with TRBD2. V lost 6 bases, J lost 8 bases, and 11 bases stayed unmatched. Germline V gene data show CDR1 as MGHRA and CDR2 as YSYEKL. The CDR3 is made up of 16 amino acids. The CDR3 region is CASRSPSGRAWDEQFF. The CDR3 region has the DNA TGCGCCAGCAGGTCCCCTAGCGGGAGGGCCTGGGATGAGCAGTTCTTC.

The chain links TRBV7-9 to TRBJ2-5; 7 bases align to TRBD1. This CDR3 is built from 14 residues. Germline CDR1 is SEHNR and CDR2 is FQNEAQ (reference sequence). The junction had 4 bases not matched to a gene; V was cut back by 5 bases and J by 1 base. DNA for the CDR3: TGTGCCAGCAGCCCTGACAGGGTCCAAGAGACCCAGTACTTC. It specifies CASSPDRVQETQYF. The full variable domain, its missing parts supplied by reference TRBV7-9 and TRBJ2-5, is DTGVSQNPRHKITKRGQNVTFRCDPISEHNRLYWYRQTLGQGPEFLTYFQNEAQLEKSRLLSDRFSAERPKGSFSTLEIQRTEQGDSAMYLCASSPDRVQETQYFGPGTRLLVL.

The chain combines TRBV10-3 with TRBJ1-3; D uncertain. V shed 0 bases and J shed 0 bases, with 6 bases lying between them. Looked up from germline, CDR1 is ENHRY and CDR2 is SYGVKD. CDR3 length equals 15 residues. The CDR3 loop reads CAISESPGSGNTIYF. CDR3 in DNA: TGTGCCATCAGTGAGTCGCCGGGCTCTGGAAACACCATATATTTT.